This T cell receptor (beta chain) was identified in a study of OX40 agonist ivuxolimab in advanced cancers. Study-level background: Ivuxolimab, which targeted the costimulatory receptor OX40 (CD134), was an agonistic, fully human IgG2 monoclonal antibody. Intravenous ivuxolimab was administered to patients every 2 weeks at six dose levels: 0.01, 0.1, 0.3, 1.5, 3 and 10 mg/kg. Of the roughly 51 patients in dose escalation, about 19 had hepatocellular carcinoma, some 15 had melanoma, 9 had renal cell carcinoma and 9 had head and neck cancer. In the dose-escalation cohort, more than 80% of patients were male, and the mean age was approximately 60 years with a range of about 20 to 80. Patients were allowed to have had prior anti-PD-1, anti-PD-L1 or anti-CTLA-4 therapy, and 30% to 50% of the dose-escalation patients had previously received checkpoint inhibitors. Three dose-escalation patients achieved partial responses, one with hepatocellular carcinoma and two with cutaneous melanoma. Peripheral TCRbeta sequencing was intended to test whether TCR sequence diversity was altered and clonal T-cell expansion was caused by ivuxolimab. The paper covers the monotherapy dose-escalation part of the phase I ivuxolimab trial, which included N ≈ 54 patients. What the research found in general, with its limitations: Low levels of normalized T-cell clonal expansion were also seen in some patients who did not respond. At doses from 0.1 to 3.0 mg/kg, clonal expansion was seen in both CD4+ and CD8+ blood T cells between baseline and week 6. Which antigens the clonally expanded peripheral T cells were specific for was not determined. After ivuxolimab, more expanded clones were found on average in CD8+ T cells than in CD4+ T cells. In the 0.1-3.0 mg/kg groups, partial responders had among the lowest normalized peripheral clonal expansion, particularly in CD8+ T cells.

Patients with autoimmune disease history or receiving systemic immunosuppression were excluded from the trial. Peripheral blood for TCR sequencing was collected from all dose cohorts at baseline, on cycle 4 day 1, and on cycle 7 day 1. The samples were drawn from a first-in-human, open-label, multicenter phase I dose-escalation trial of ivuxolimab. Adults with locally advanced or metastatic melanoma, renal cell carcinoma, hepatocellular carcinoma or head and neck squamous cell carcinoma were enrolled in the trial. Before TCR sequencing, CD4+ and CD8+ T cells were separately sorted from peripheral blood. Note on this clone: Its antigen remains undetermined. Base quality data are lacking; no much larger clone is found one base away.

V is reduced by 1 base and J by 7 bases, leaving a spacing of 12 bases between them. Based on the germline V gene (reference sequence), the CDR1 and CDR2 sequences are SGHKS and YYEKEE. Counted from cysteine to phenylalanine, this CDR3 has 13 amino acids. Here the CDR3 DNA is all that survives: 39 bases in frame from base 1. To sequence the TCRbeta CDR3 region, genomic DNA was isolated from the sorted cells. The immunoSEQ Assay was used for sequencing of TCRbeta CDR3 regions. TCRdb obtained this table from immuneACCESS and retained in-frame rearrangements with V and J assigned. These tables miss some clones; where compared with another copy, unresolved V genes account for less than half of the shortfall, and the remainder is unexplained. Within this sample are roughly 60,000 clones, with 85% to 95% of them counted one time only. The ten biggest clones cover around 0.42% of the sample.

The rearrangement joined TRBV5-5 to TRBJ2-7; the D gene remains uncertain. The receptor was derived from an adult with an advanced solid tumor such as melanoma, head and neck, liver or kidney cancer. Sequencing used CD4+ or CD8+ T cells sorted from blood, obtained in a trial of the OX40 agonist ivuxolimab. The nucleotide sequence reads TGTGCCAGCAGCTTGCGGACGGTTGGGGAGCAGTACTTC. Its translation reads: CASSLRTVGEQYF.